The clone carrying this T cell receptor (beta chain) showed up many times. Antigen specificity is unknown. The sample originates from a study of Graves' ophthalmopathy and Graves' hyperthyroidism. Stable hyperthyroid donors showed no ophthalmopathy during 18 months follow-up. Looked up from germline, CDR1 is SGHRS and CDR2 is YFSETQ. Trimming took 1 base from V and 3 from J, leaving 11 bases between them. The CDR3 spans 14 residues. Findings and limits, study-wide: The model forecast ophthalmopathy progression, reaching roughly 65% sensitivity and around 72% specificity. Among expanded thyroid clonotypes above 0.001 frequency, most also occurred in blood.

TCR beta CDR3 regions were amplified from RNA transcripts. First-round RT-PCR relied on HTBI primers, and a second-round multiplex PCR came next. TCRdb re-analysed the multiplex PCR reads in MiXCR, keeping a single row per CDR3 protein. Of 300,000 to 450,000 distinct CDR3 sequences in the sample, about 17% were seen once. V usage is TRBV5-1 and J usage is TRBJ2-7; tentatively, D is TRBD2 (6 bases). This clonotype was obtained from an adult woman with stable Graves' hyperthyroidism. Sequencing was performed on peripheral blood. In DNA form, the CDR3 reads TGCGCCAGCAGCTTGAATCTGGGGGGCTACGAGCAGTACTTC. It yields the protein CASSLNLGGYEQYF.